This T cell receptor (beta chain) is from a study of cytomegalovirus exposure and HLA in healthy donors. General study findings and limits: The authors later linked a missense DCLRE1C variant to TCR beta V- and J-gene trimming. A later analysis, which compared TCR beta chains of equal frequency, found the HLA-associated ones more clonally expanded. The authors later found TCR association rates varying by HLA locus, with DRB1 most and HLA-C fewest.

PCR used 60 Vbeta primers and 13 Jbeta primers. Libraries were prepared by immunoSEQ multiplex PCR; TCRdb keeps only in-frame clonotypes and omits some of them. The data show around 180,000 clones, with around 68% seen just once and approximately 1.5% held by the top ten. CDR3 length: 14 amino acids. Germline V CDR1 and CDR2: SGHAT, FQNNGV. Deletions cut 5 bases from V and 2 bases from J, with 13 bases between. Note on this clone: The antigen is undetermined.

The sequenced material came from PBMCs. The clonotype comes from a girl aged 5-17 years in good health and CMV-seronegative. V and J are TRBV11-2 and TRBJ2-7, with D possibly being TRBD2 (5 bases). CDR3 loop: CASSKRTRTYEQYF. The CDR3 DNA is TGTGCCAGCAGCAAGCGGACCCGAACCTACGAGCAGTACTTC. Full variable domain (rest looked up from reference TRBV11-2 and TRBJ2-7): EAGVAQSPRYKIIEKRQSVAFWCNPISGHATLYWYQQILGQGPKLLIQFQNNGVVDDSQLPKDRFSAERLKGVDSTLKIQPAKLEDSAVYLCASSKRTRTYEQYFGPGTRLTVT.